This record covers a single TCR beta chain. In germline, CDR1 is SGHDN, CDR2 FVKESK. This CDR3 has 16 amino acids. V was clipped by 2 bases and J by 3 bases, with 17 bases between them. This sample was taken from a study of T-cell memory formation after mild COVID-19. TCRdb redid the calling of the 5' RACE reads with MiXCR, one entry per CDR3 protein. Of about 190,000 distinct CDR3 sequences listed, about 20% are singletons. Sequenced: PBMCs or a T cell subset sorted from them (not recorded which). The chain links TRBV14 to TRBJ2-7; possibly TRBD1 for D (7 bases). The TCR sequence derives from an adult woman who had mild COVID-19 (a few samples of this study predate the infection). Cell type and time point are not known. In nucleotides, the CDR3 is TGTGCCAGCAGCCAACAGGGGGGACAAGTACTCTACGAGCAGTACTTC. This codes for CASSQQGGQVLYEQYF.